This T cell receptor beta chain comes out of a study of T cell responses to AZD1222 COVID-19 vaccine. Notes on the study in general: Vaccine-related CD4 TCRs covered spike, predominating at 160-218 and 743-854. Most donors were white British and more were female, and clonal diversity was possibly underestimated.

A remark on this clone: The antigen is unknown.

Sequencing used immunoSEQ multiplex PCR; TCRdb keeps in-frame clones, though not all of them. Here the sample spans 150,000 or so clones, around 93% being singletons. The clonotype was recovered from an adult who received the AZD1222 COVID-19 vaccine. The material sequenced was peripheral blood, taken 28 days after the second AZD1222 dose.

CDR3 protein: CASSLRDQNNSPLHF. Here the CDR3 DNA reads TGTGCCAGCTCACTCAGGGACCAGAATAATTCACCCCTCCACTTT. The genes are TRBV18 and TRBJ1-6; D possibly corresponds to TRBD1 (5 bases). With 4 bases removed from V and 5 bases from J, the gap between germline ends came to 12 bases. The CDR3 runs to 15 residues. Germline lookup yields CDR1 KGHSH and CDR2 LQKENI.